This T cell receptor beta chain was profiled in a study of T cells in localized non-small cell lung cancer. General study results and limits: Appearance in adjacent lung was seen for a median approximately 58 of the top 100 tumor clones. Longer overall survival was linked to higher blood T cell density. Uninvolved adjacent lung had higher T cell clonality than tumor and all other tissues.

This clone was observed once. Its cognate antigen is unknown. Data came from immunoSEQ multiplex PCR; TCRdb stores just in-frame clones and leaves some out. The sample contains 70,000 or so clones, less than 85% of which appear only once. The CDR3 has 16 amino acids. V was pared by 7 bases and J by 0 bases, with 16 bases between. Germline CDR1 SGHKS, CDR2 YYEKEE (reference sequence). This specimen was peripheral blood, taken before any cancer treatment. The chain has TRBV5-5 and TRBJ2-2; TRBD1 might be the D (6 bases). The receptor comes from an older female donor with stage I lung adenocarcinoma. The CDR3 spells CASGISGTSNTGELFF. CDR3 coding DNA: TGTGCCAGCGGCATCTCCGGGACATCGAACACCGGGGAGCTGTTTTTT.